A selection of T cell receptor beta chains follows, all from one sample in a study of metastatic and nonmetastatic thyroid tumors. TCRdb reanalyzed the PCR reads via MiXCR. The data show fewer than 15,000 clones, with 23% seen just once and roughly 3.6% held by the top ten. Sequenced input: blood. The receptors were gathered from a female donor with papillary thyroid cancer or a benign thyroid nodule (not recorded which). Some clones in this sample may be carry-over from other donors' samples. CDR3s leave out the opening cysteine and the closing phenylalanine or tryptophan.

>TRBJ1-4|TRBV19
ASSISVLVKLF
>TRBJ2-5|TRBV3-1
ASSQNRGETQY
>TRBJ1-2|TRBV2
ASSPTEAYGYT
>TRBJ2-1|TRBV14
ASSPRGVSVNEQF
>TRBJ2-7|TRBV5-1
ASSPLAASSYEQY
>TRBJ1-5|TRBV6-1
ASSEARINQPQH
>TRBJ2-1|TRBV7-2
ASSLARYNEQF
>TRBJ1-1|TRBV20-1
SARGSGGNTEAF
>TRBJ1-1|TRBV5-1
ASSEGTGGTEAF
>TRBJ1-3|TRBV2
ASKYGGNTIY
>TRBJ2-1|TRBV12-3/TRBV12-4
ASRALDNEQF
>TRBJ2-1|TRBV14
ASSQGISRVFDEQF
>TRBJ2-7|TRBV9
ASSVGSDSYEQY
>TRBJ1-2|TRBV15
ATSSYDPDGYT
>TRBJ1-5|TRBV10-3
AISEEGVGLTPQH
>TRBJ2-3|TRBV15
VAVRAASDTQY
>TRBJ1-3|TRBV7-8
ASSLGISGNTIY
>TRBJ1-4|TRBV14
ASSQDWGGFREKLF
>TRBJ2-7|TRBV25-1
GGVLRTGADEEWY
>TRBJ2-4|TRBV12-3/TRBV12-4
ASTTEPNIQY
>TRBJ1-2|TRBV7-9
ASSLAGSGGYT
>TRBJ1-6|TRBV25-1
ATREVDHNSPLH
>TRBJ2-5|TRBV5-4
ASSYLGSKETQY
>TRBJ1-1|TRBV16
ASSSTQWMNTEAF
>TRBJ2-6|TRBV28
ASSVAWSGANVLT
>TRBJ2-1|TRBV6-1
ASRRDSRGHEQF
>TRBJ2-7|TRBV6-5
ASSYSTGHLYEQY
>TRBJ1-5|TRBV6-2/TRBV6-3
VSTKVQYSNQPQH
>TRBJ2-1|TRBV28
ASSLNRNEQF
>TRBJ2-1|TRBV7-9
ASTFQGTGDNEQF
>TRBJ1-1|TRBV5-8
ASSLVGRRFGEAF
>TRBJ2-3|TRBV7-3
ASSLQPSGSTDTQY
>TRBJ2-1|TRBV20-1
SWTSGWGGGGEQF
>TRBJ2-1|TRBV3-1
ASSPLSGTSGPKRNEQF
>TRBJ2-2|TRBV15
ATSREYGISTGELF
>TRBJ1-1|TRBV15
ATSREGGTEAF
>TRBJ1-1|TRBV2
ASAQGGRLEAF
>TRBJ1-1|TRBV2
ATYRDRTMNTEAF
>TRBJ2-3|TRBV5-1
ASSLGATAITDTQY
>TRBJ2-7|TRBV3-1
ASSHPHRGQLEQY
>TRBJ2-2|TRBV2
ASSEAGWGGTGELF
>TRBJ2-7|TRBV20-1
SAPIGRGPSYEQY
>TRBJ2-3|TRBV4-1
ASSLDSGTGAIPQY
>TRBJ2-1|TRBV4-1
ASSHPGLAGGPARNEQF
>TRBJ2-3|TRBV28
ASSPGGLSTDTQY
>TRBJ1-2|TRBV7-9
ASSRDRFGYGYT
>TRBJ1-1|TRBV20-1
SEKSGMVGEEAF
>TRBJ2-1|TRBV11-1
ASSLPLLAGGPVGEQF
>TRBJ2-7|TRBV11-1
ASSLARFGDPSSYEQY